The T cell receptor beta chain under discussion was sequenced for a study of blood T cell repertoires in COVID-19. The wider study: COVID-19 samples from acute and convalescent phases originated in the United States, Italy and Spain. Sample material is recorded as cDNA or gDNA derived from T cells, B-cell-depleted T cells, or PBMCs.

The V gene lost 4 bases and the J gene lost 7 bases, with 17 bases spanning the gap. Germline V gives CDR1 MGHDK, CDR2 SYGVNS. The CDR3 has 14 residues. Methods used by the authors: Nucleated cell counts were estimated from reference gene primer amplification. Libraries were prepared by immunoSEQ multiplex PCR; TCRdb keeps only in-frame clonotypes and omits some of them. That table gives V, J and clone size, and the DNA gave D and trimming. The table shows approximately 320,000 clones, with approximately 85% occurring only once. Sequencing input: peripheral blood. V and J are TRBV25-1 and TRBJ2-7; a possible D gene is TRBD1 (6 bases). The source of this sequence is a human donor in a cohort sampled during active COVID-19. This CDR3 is CASSGFPQGSEQYF. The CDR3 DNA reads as TGTGCCAGCAGTGGCTTTCCGCAGGGGAGTGAGCAGTACTTC.